One sample yielded the 16 T cell receptor beta chains listed below, sequenced in a study of blood T cell repertoires in COVID-19. Data came from immunoSEQ multiplex PCR; TCRdb stores just in-frame clones and leaves some out. The table has 230,000 or so clones, 84% seen once. The sample consisted of PBMCs or T cells enriched from blood (not recorded which). Receptors originate from a man aged 50-59 years who had recovered from COVID-19.

CDR3 residues: CAIAGPPKYEQYF. As DNA, the CDR3 is TGTGCCATCGCGGGACCCCCGAAATACGAGCAGTACTTC. The rearrangement joins TRBV10-3 to TRBJ2-7; a weak D match, TRBD2 (6 bases). V lost 8 bases and J lost 4, with 15 bases in between. Germline values: CDR1 ENHRY, CDR2 SYGVKD. The CDR3 length is 13 residues.

This clone was detected only once. This chain connects TRBV7-6 to TRBJ1-2, with 12 bases that match TRBD1. Germline assignment: CDR1 SGHVS and CDR2 FNYEAQ. The V segment lost 5 bases and the J segment 0 bases; nucleotides outside the gene matches: 10. The CDR3 covers 18 residues. The CDR3 nucleotides are TGTGCCAGCAGCCGAAATCCGGGACAGGGGGCTACTAACTATGGCTACACCTTC. It translates to CASSRNPGQGATNYGYTF.

V usage is TRBV2 and J usage is TRBJ1-1; 7 bases align to TRBD1. Germline V CDR1 and CDR2: SNHLY, FYNNEI. The V segment lost 6 bases and the J segment 8 bases; nucleotides outside the gene matches: 0. The CDR3 contains 10 residues. The CDR3: CASRGGEAFF. CDR3 nucleotide sequence: TGTGCCAGCAGAGGGGGCGAAGCTTTCTTT.

Only one count was recorded for this clone. The chain joins TRBV7-6 to TRBJ1-2, with 8 bases matching TRBD1. The CDR3 is made up of 13 amino acids. Looked up from germline, CDR1 is SGHVS and CDR2 is FNYEAQ. Trimming cost V 4 bases and J 8 bases; bases outside gene matches: 6. This CDR3 is CASSSGTGGGYTF. In DNA form, the CDR3 reads TGTGCCAGCAGCTCGGGGACAGGCGGCGGCTACACCTTC.

J is TRBJ2-2 and V is TRBV4-2, with 8 bases lining up with TRBD2. This CDR3 is built from 16 residues. Germline assignment: CDR1 LGHNA and CDR2 YNFKEQ. The V gene end was trimmed by 5 bases and the J gene end by 4 bases; junction bases not matched to a gene: 9. CDR3 region: CASSFNAGGSTGELFF. As DNA, the CDR3 is TGTGCCAGCAGCTTCAACGCGGGGGGAAGCACCGGGGAGCTGTTTTTT.

DNA for the CDR3: TGTGCCAGTAGTAGAGGGGGACAGGGGGGTTCAAGAGAGCAGTTCTTC. It encodes CASSRGGQGGSREQFF. The V call is TRBV19, the J call TRBJ2-1; TRBD1 agrees at 11 bases. Germline lookup yields CDR1 LNHDA and CDR2 SQIVND (reference sequence). Losses at the gene ends were 4 bases for V and 10 bases for J; bases not matched to a gene: 12. This CDR3 spans 16 amino acids. Based on the CDR3 plus reference TRBV19 and TRBJ2-1, the full variable domain is DGGITQSPKYLFRKEGQNVTLSCEQNLNHDAMYWYRQDPGQGLRLIYYSQIVNDFQKGDIAEGYSVSREKKESFPLTVTSAQKNPTAFYLCASSRGGQGGSREQFFGPGTRLTVL.

This clone turned up a few times. The rearrangement joins TRBV4-2 to TRBJ2-2, with TRBD1 matching 9 bases. This CDR3 has 15 amino acids. Germline V CDR1 and CDR2: LGHNA, YNFKEQ. Trimming cost V 0 bases and J 8 bases; bases outside gene matches: 4. Here the CDR3 reads CASSQDPQGAGELFF. The CDR3, as DNA: TGTGCCAGCAGCCAAGATCCACAGGGGGCAGGGGAGCTGTTTTTT.

The table lists this clone with a few counts. The chain employs TRBV10-3 and TRBJ2-7; TRBD1 matches at 8 bases. The V gene end was trimmed by 4 bases and the J gene end by 7 bases; junction bases not matched to a gene: 12. The CDR3 consists of 15 residues. Germline values: CDR1 ENHRY, CDR2 SYGVKD. DNA for the CDR3: TGTGCCATCAGTGGTATTAGGACAGGGTTGGGGGAGCAGTACTTC. As protein: CAISGIRTGLGEQYF.

The chain combines TRBV20-1 with TRBJ2-2; tentatively, D is TRBD2 (5 bases). Trimming shortened V by 3 bases and J by 1 base, and 9 bases separated the two germline ends. The CDR3 has 14 residues. Germline lookup yields CDR1 DFQATT and CDR2 SNEGSKA (reference sequence). In nucleotides, the CDR3 is TGCAGTGCTAGTTTCGAGGGGAACACCGGGGAGCTGTTTTTT. As protein: CSASFEGNTGELFF.

J is TRBJ2-1 and V is TRBV5-8; 9 bases are shared with TRBD2. This CDR3 is 15 amino acids long. Germline lookup yields CDR1 SGHTS and CDR2 YDEGEE. V dropped 2 bases and J dropped 7; count of bases not matched to a gene: 7. CDR3 protein: CASSLRGRVENEQFF. CDR3 coding DNA: TGTGCCAGCAGCTTACGCGGGAGGGTTGAAAATGAGCAGTTCTTC.

This clone occurred a few times. The DNA of the CDR3 is TGTGCCAGCAGCTTAGTGGGGGACAGGGCGAATACGCAGTATTTT. Encoded protein: CASSLVGDRANTQYF. The rearrangement joins TRBV7-9 to TRBJ2-3; 9 bases map to TRBD1. This CDR3 contains 15 residues. CDR1 SEHNR and CDR2 FQNEAQ come from the germline V gene (reference sequence). Trimming cost V 1 base and J 7 bases; bases outside gene matches: 6.

The V and J genes are TRBV19 and TRBJ2-3, with a tentative D call TRBD2 (5 bases). In germline, CDR1 is LNHDA, CDR2 SQIVND (reference sequence). The CDR3 totals 16 residues. V lost 7 bases and J lost 1, with 18 bases in between. In DNA form, the CDR3 reads TGTGCCAGTAAGCTAAAGGCCATTAGCGGCACAGATACGCAGTATTTT. This gives the protein CASKLKAISGTDTQYF.

The V and J genes are TRBV11-1 and TRBJ2-7; D perhaps matches TRBD2 (5 bases). Germline V gives CDR1 SGHAT, CDR2 FQDESV (reference sequence). Trimming removed 2 bases from V and 0 bases from J, with 11 bases in between. CDR3 length equals 15 residues. The CDR3 DNA follows: TGTGCCAGCAGCTTAATGAGGGCCAGCTCCTACGAGCAGTACTTC. This encodes CASSLMRASSYEQYF.

In DNA form, the CDR3 reads TGCGCCAGCAGCTTCAGCAGCCCAGGGATCGATGAGCAGTTCTTC. This translates into CASSFSSPGIDEQFF. The chain recombines TRBV5-1 with TRBJ2-1; tentative D call: TRBD1 (5 bases). Germline V lookup: CDR1 SGHRS, CDR2 YFSETQ. The V gene lost 2 bases and the J gene lost 8 bases, with 17 bases spanning the gap. The CDR3 is 15 amino acids.

The chain carries TRBV5-1 and TRBJ2-7; no clear D. Trimming left V 4 bases short and J 5 bases short, with 7 bases between. CDR1 and CDR2 (germline): SGHRS, YFSETQ. This CDR3 has 11 amino acids. DNA of the CDR3: TGCGCCAGCAGCGAGGTCGACGAGCAGTACTTC. It specifies CASSEVDEQYF.

V usage is TRBV5-1 and J usage is TRBJ1-4, with D possibly TRBD1 on 6 matching bases. Germline values: CDR1 SGHRS, CDR2 YFSETQ. V was shortened by 4 bases and J by 3 bases, with 13 bases between the two germline ends. This CDR3 region has 15 residues. For the CDR3, the DNA is TGCGCCAGCAGCCGGGACGGGGGGCCTAATGAAAAACTGTTTTTT. It translates to CASSRDGGPNEKLFF.